Presented here are 23 T cell receptor beta chains from one specimen sequenced in a study of shared clonotypes between healthy human individuals. Produced via immunoSEQ multiplex PCR; TCRdb's table is partial and in-frame only. The data show 850,000 to 1,100,000 clones, roughly 80% seen once. Sequencing input: memory CD4+ T cells from PBMCs. This sample's subset: CD45RA-negative fraction. The receptor source for this set is a man younger than 30 in good health. Some clones in this sample may be carry-over from other donors' samples.

In the case of this clone: Other DNA sequences of this sample code for an identical CDR3. The rearrangement links TRBV28 to TRBJ2-7, with D unresolved. Germline V gives CDR1 MDHEN, CDR2 SYDVKM. The CDR3 runs 12 residues. Trimming removed 2 bases at V and 3 bases at J, with 5 bases between. CDR3: CASSLVGYEQYF. The CDR3 region has the DNA TGTGCCAGCAGTTTAGTTGGCTACGAGCAGTACTTC.

This chain links TRBV30 with TRBJ1-5; D is perhaps TRBD1 (5 bases). The CDR3 contains 15 residues. Germline V gives CDR1 GTSNPN, CDR2 SVGIG (reference sequence). V lost 0 bases and J 2 bases, leaving 11 bases between the germline ends. The CDR3 loop reads CAWSVSLTGNQPQHF. For the CDR3, the DNA is TGTGCCTGGAGTGTTTCGCTGACAGGCAATCAGCCCCAGCATTTT.

This chain links TRBV10-3 with TRBJ1-1, with 9 bases matching TRBD1. Germline assignment: CDR1 ENHRY and CDR2 SYGVKD. The trim removed 5 bases at V and 1 base at J, leaving 5 bases unmatched. There are 15 residues in the CDR3. CDR3 DNA: TGTGCCATCAGTCCCCGGGACAGGGCGAACACTGAAGCTTTCTTT. Amino acid sequence: CAISPRDRANTEAFF.

This chain uses TRBV6-1 with TRBJ2-5; D is unresolved. V was trimmed by 5 bases and J by 1 base, leaving 5 bases between them. The CDR3 runs 12 residues. Germline lookup yields CDR1 MNHNS and CDR2 SASEGT. The CDR3 loop reads CASSFSQETQYF. The CDR3 coding sequence is TGTGCCAGCAGTTTTTCCCAAGAGACCCAGTACTTC.

The chain employs TRBV29-1 and TRBJ2-3; 7 nucleotides align to TRBD1. This CDR3 has 15 amino acids. V was pared by 6 bases and J by 0 bases, with 9 bases of the junction left unmatched. Per the germline V gene, CDR1 is SQVTM and CDR2 is ANQGSEA. The CDR3 loop is CSVAQGQASTDTQYF. The CDR3, as DNA: TGCAGCGTCGCACAAGGACAGGCGAGCACAGATACGCAGTATTTT.

The genes are TRBV6-1 and TRBJ2-1, with 14 bases identical to TRBD2. J lost 4 bases, V lost 8 bases, and 4 bases had no gene match. The CDR3 has 15 amino acids. Looked up from germline, CDR1 is MNHNS and CDR2 is SASEGT. The CDR3 DNA is TGTGCCAGCCCGGGACTAGCGGGAGCATACAATGAGCAGTTCTTC. This sequence encodes CASPGLAGAYNEQFF.

The rearrangement uses TRBV4-1 and TRBJ1-5; D might be TRBD1 (6 bases). With 5 bases removed from V and 3 bases from J, the gap between germline ends came to 14 bases. This CDR3 has 15 amino acids. Germline V gives CDR1 MGHRA, CDR2 YSYEKL. This CDR3 is CASSYLTGSNQPQHF. The CDR3 DNA sequence: TGCGCCAGCAGCTATCTAACAGGGTCCAATCAGCCCCAGCATTTT.

The J gene is TRBJ1-2, the V gene TRBV6-1; D gene ambiguous. Germline V lookup: CDR1 MNHNS, CDR2 SASEGT. V lost 8 bases and J 7 bases, leaving 11 bases between the germline ends. The CDR3 loop spans 11 amino acids. The CDR3 DNA sequence: TGTGCCAGCTCACCCTTCCCTGGCTACACCTTC. This translates into CASSPFPGYTF.

The CDR3 DNA sequence: TGTGCCAGCAGTTCCCCCCCCTCGGGACAGGCCTACGAGCAGTACTTC. Protein product: CASSSPPSGQAYEQYF. The J gene is TRBJ2-7, the V gene TRBV28; TRBD1 aligns across 8 bases. Trimming took 4 bases from V and 2 from J; bases not matched to a gene: 10. CDR1 is MDHEN, CDR2 SYDVKM, per germline. The CDR3 covers 16 residues.

The genes are TRBV19 and TRBJ1-5; 7 nucleotides align to TRBD1. Germline trimming cut 0 bases from V and 4 bases from J; bases unmatched to any gene: 0. CDR1 is LNHDA, CDR2 SQIVND, per germline (reference sequence). The CDR3 contains 14 residues. The DNA for the CDR3 is TGTGCCAGTAGTATAGACAGGGGGAATCAGCCCCAGCATTTT. Protein sequence: CASSIDRGNQPQHF.

The rearrangement links TRBV18 to TRBJ2-7; no reliable D call. Trimming pared 5 bases from V and 2 bases from J, leaving 10 bases between. This CDR3 contains 13 residues. Germline V gene sequence: CDR1 KGHSH, CDR2 LQKENI. The CDR3 here is CASSTSTTYEQYF. The CDR3 DNA follows: TGTGCCAGCTCAACCAGCACGACCTACGAGCAGTACTTC.

This chain uses TRBV7-2 with TRBJ2-5, with D possibly matching TRBD1 (6 bases). CDR1 is SGHTA and CDR2 is FQGNSA in the germline V gene. V lost 3 bases, J lost 5 bases, and 10 bases lay in between. The CDR3 extends over 13 amino acids. The CDR3 sequence is CASSFQGSETQYF. In DNA, the CDR3 is TGTGCCAGCAGCTTCCAGGGGTCGGAGACCCAGTACTTC.

This clone was observed once. The chain is built from TRBV2 and TRBJ1-1, with 12 bases identical to TRBD1. Germline assignment: CDR1 SNHLY and CDR2 FYNNEI. This CDR3 has 17 amino acids. Germline trimming cut 4 bases from V and 11 bases from J; bases unmatched to any gene: 17. DNA of the CDR3: TGTGCCAGCAGTGGGATGAATGACCGGGACAGGGGGCTTTCGGCTTTCTTT. Amino acids: CASSGMNDRDRGLSAFF.

The chain links TRBV18 to TRBJ2-7; 9 bases are shared with TRBD1. The CDR3 extends over 15 amino acids. With V trimmed by 5 bases and J by 5 bases, 10 bases remained unmatched. Looked up from germline, CDR1 is KGHSH and CDR2 is LQKENI. The CDR3 nucleotides read TGTGCCAGCTCAAGACCCGGGACAGGGCTTAACGAGCAGTACTTC. It translates to CASSRPGTGLNEQYF.

V and J are TRBV28 and TRBJ2-6; the match to TRBD2 covers 7 bases. This CDR3 has 16 residues. With V trimmed by 6 bases and J by 2 bases, 7 bases remained unmatched. Germline CDR1 MDHEN, CDR2 SYDVKM. As DNA, the CDR3 is TGTGCCAGCAGGGTGTTGGGGAGGGCTGGGGCCAACGTCCTGACTTTC. This codes for CASRVLGRAGANVLTF.

The genes are TRBV2 and TRBJ1-4; D is ambiguous. The CDR3 has 15 amino acids. Per the germline V gene, CDR1 is SNHLY and CDR2 is FYNNEI. V lost 8 bases to trimming and J lost 0 bases, with 13 bases between them. Here the CDR3 DNA reads TGTGCCAGCTCGCCGCCACAGACAACTAATGAAAAACTGTTTTTT. The encoded protein is CASSPPQTTNEKLFF.

CDR3 nucleotides: TGCAGCACTGGGTCCGCCGGATCAGGGGAAGTTACCTTC. Protein sequence: CSTGSAGSGEVTF. The V and J genes are TRBV29-1 and TRBJ1-2, with a tentative D call TRBD1 (6 bases). The V gene's germline CDR1 is SQVTM and CDR2 ANQGSEA. V was pared by 8 bases and J by 14 bases, with 27 bases between. The CDR3 has 13 amino acids.

The chain has TRBV6-1 and TRBJ1-1; no definite D call. Germline-derived CDR1 and CDR2 are MNHNS and SASEGT. V was pared by 9 bases and J by 1 base, with 9 bases between. CDR3 length: 12 amino acids. The CDR3 loop is CASRRTNTEAFF. CDR3 DNA: TGTGCCAGTCGACGGACGAACACTGAAGCTTTCTTT.

The chain uses TRBV7-2 and TRBJ2-3; maybe TRBD1 (6 bases). The CDR3 spans 16 residues. With 1 base removed from V and 0 bases from J, the gap between germline ends came to 11 bases. Germline V lookup: CDR1 SGHTA, CDR2 FQGNSA. CDR3 nucleotides: TGTGCCAGCAGCTTAGTTGGACAGCTTAGCACAGATACGCAGTATTTT. It translates to CASSLVGQLSTDTQYF.

The genes are TRBV5-5 and TRBJ2-2; no reliable D call. Germline V CDR1 and CDR2: SGHKS, YYEKEE (reference sequence). The CDR3 extends over 13 amino acids. V lost 4 bases and J 6 bases, leaving 10 bases between the germline ends. Here the CDR3 DNA reads TGTGCCAGCAGCCCCCTGTTTGCCGGGGAGCTGTTTTTT. Translation gives CASSPLFAGELFF.

V and J are TRBV20-1 and TRBJ2-1; D is ambiguous. V shed 6 bases and J shed 8 bases, with 8 bases lying between them. The CDR3 spans 10 residues. Germline-derived CDR1 and CDR2 are DFQATT and SNEGSKA (reference sequence). This CDR3 is CSAPSDEQFF. CDR3 DNA: TGCAGTGCCCCCAGCGATGAGCAGTTCTTC.

Details on this clone: Within the sample, other DNA sequences also encode this same CDR3. The V and J genes are TRBV19 and TRBJ1-2; unclear D gene. The germline V gene has CDR1 LNHDA and CDR2 SQIVND (reference sequence). Trimming stripped 4 bases from V and 4 bases from J, with 7 bases between. The CDR3 has 12 residues. The CDR3 reads CASSSGRYGYTF. DNA of the CDR3: TGTGCCAGTAGTAGCGGACGCTATGGCTACACCTTC.

The rearrangement joins TRBV28 to TRBJ2-2, with a tentative D call TRBD2 (6 bases). Germline V gives CDR1 MDHEN, CDR2 SYDVKM. V lost 2 bases and J 4 bases, leaving 11 bases between the germline ends. The CDR3 consists of 15 residues. The CDR3: CASSLGTGFTGELFF. CDR3 coding DNA: TGTGCCAGCAGTTTAGGGACTGGATTCACCGGGGAGCTGTTTTTT. The entire variable domain, with the rest obtained from reference TRBV28 and TRBJ2-2, is as follows: DVKVTQSSRYLVKRTGEKVFLECVQDMDHENMFWYRQDPGLGLRLIYFSYDVKMKEKGDIPEGYSVSREKKERFSLILESASTNQTSMYLCASSLGTGFTGELFFGEGSRLTVL.